The rows below give T cell receptor beta chains drawn from one sample of a study of technical replicates of blood from several donors. Method: immunoSEQ multiplex PCR; TCRdb's copy keeps in-frame clones and lacks some. The data hold more than 65,000 clones, with roughly 95% observed a single time. Sequencing was done on a sample of T cells isolated from PBMCs. These receptors originate from a human donor in good health. Each CDR3 is given with its conserved first and last residue. A D gene is named only where the DNA matches it firmly. Size tells how often a clone was seen (once, few, many) or the class of an expanded clone, and some rows leave it out.

v_gene,abundance,j_gene,len,d_gene,CDR3nt,CDR3aa
TRBV2,.,TRBJ2-7,13,TRBD1,TGTGCCGGTAGGACAGGTGAAAAGTACGAGCAGTACTTC,CAGRTGEKYEQYF
TRBV27,.,TRBJ1-1,18,TRBD1,TGTGCCAGCAGTTTATCGGGGACAGGGGGCGCGGGGGCCACCGAAGCTTTCTTT,CASSLSGTGGAGATEAFF
TRBV4-1,.,TRBJ1-2,14,.,TGCGCCAGCAGCCAAGTTACAGGGATTCAAGGCTACACCTTC,CASSQVTGIQGYTF
TRBV10-2,.,TRBJ2-1,15,TRBD2,TGCGCCAGCAGTGAGTCGGGACTAGGGCTCAATGAGCAGTTCTTC,CASSESGLGLNEQFF
TRBV4-3,.,TRBJ1-3,15,.,TGCGCCAGCAGCCAATTTTGGGCGGGAGGAAACACCATATATTTT,CASSQFWAGGNTIYF
TRBV6-1,.,TRBJ1-5,12,.,TGTGCCAGCAGTGAACCAGGGCGGCCCCAGCATTTT,CASSEPGRPQHF
TRBV7-9,.,TRBJ2-7,15,TRBD1,TGTGCCAGCAGCTGGGAGGGGACAGGGCAGGTCGAGCAGTACTTC,CASSWEGTGQVEQYF
TRBV9,.,TRBJ2-5,15,TRBD2,TGTGCCAGCAGCATGGTAGCGGGATCTCAAGAGACCCAGTACTTC,CASSMVAGSQETQYF
TRBV7-9,once,TRBJ1-1,11,.,TGTGCCAGCAGCCTGCGACTGGAAGCTTTCTTT,CASSLRLEAFF
TRBV19,.,TRBJ2-7,14,.,TGTGCCAGTAGTATCCTCTTGCACTATGACGAGCAGTACTTC,CASSILLHYDEQYF
TRBV4-3,.,TRBJ2-5,15,TRBD1,TGCGCCAGCAGCCCACGACAGGGGGGCCAAGAGACCCAGTACTTC,CASSPRQGGQETQYF
TRBV19,.,TRBJ1-2,15,TRBD1,TGTGCCAGTAGTATAGTGGGACAGGGGTACTATGGCTACACCTTC,CASSIVGQGYYGYTF
TRBV11-3,.,TRBJ2-7,14,TRBD2,TGTGCCAGCAAAATTAGCGGGAGATCCTACGAGCAGTACTTC,CASKISGRSYEQYF
TRBV5-6,.,TRBJ2-6,15,.,TGTGCCAGCAGCCATGACACCTCTGGGGCCAACGTCCTGACTTTC,CASSHDTSGANVLTF
TRBV2,.,TRBJ1-1,13,.,TGTGCCAGCAGTTCCACAGGGTGGGATGAAGCTTTCTTT,CASSSTGWDEAFF
TRBV27,.,TRBJ1-5,14,.,TGTGCCAGCAGTCTTTTACAGGGAAATCAGCCCCAGCATTTT,CASSLLQGNQPQHF
TRBV28,.,TRBJ2-1,12,.,TGTGCCAGCAGTTCAAGCGGCAATGAGCAGTTCTTC,CASSSSGNEQFF
TRBV9,.,TRBJ2-7,13,.,TGTGCCAGCAGCGTAGGCCTAGCCTACGAGCAGTACTTC,CASSVGLAYEQYF
TRBV2,.,TRBJ1-2,13,.,TGTGCCAGCACTTCAGGGGTAGTCTATGGCTACACCTTC,CASTSGVVYGYTF
TRBV6-6,.,TRBJ2-2,15,.,TGTGCCAGCAGTTACGACAGTGGATACACCGGGGAGCTGTTTTTT,CASSYDSGYTGELFF
TRBV7-9,.,TRBJ2-7,14,TRBD1,TGTGCCAGCATTCCGGGACAGGGAAGCTACGAGCAGTACTTC,CASIPGQGSYEQYF
TRBV5-4,.,TRBJ1-1,13,.,TGTGCCAGCAGCTTCGTAGGGGGCACTGAAGCTTTCTTT,CASSFVGGTEAFF
TRBV7-2,.,TRBJ1-2,14,.,TGTGCCAGCAGCCCTGTGGACAGCCTCTATGGCTACACCTTC,CASSPVDSLYGYTF
TRBV5-4,.,TRBJ2-5,14,.,TGTGCCAGCAGCTTGGGAGCGGCCCAAGAGACCCAGTACTTC,CASSLGAAQETQYF
TRBV5-1,.,TRBJ2-1,14,TRBD1,TGCGCCAGCAGCTTGGGGGACAGGGCTCATGAGCAGTTCTTC,CASSLGDRAHEQFF
TRBV28,.,TRBJ2-5,17,TRBD1,TGTGCCAGCACCGCCCGGGACAGGAGATCGTACCAAGAGACCCAGTACTTC,CASTARDRRSYQETQYF
TRBV19,.,TRBJ1-2,12,.,TGTGCCAGTACACAGGCCCTCTATGGCTACACCTTC,CASTQALYGYTF
TRBV6-5,.,TRBJ1-1,13,.,TGTGCCAGCAGTCCGGACATGAACACTGAAGCTTTCTTT,CASSPDMNTEAFF
TRBV6-1,.,TRBJ2-7,14,.,TGTGCCAGCAGTGTTATTGGGGCTGGCTACGAGCAGTACTTC,CASSVIGAGYEQYF
TRBV5-1,.,TRBJ2-3,14,.,TGCGCCAGCAGCTTGGCCAGGGCCCGGGATACGCAGTATTTT,CASSLARARDTQYF
TRBV18,.,TRBJ1-1,14,TRBD1,TGTGCCAGCTCACCGGGACAGGGGGCCTCTGAAGCTTTCTTT,CASSPGQGASEAFF
TRBV7-3,.,TRBJ1-1,17,TRBD1,TGTGCCAGCAGTTTTTTGCGGGGGGCAGGGGGAAACACTGAAGCTTTCTTT,CASSFLRGAGGNTEAFF
TRBV25-1,.,TRBJ2-7,14,TRBD1,TGTGCCAGCATTCGGACAGGGGGGCAGTACGAGCAGTACTTC,CASIRTGGQYEQYF
TRBV6-5,.,TRBJ1-1,12,TRBD1,TGTGCCAGCCAGTCAGGGGGCACTGAAGCTTTCTTT,CASQSGGTEAFF
TRBV7-9,.,TRBJ2-5,17,TRBD1,TGTGCCAGCAGCCACGGACAGGCTCGAAAATCTCAAGAGACCCAGTACTTC,CASSHGQARKSQETQYF
TRBV9,.,TRBJ2-7,14,.,TGTGCCAGCAGCGCCACCGGGACAACCTACGAGCAGTACTTC,CASSATGTTYEQYF
TRBV6-1,.,TRBJ1-2,15,.,TGTGCCAGCAGTGGAGGGAGCACTCTGAACTATGGCTACACCTTC,CASSGGSTLNYGYTF
TRBV11-3,.,TRBJ2-5,16,TRBD2,TGTGCCAGCAGTCGAGGACTAGCGGGAAATCAAGAGACCCAGTACTTC,CASSRGLAGNQETQYF
TRBV30,.,TRBJ2-4,12,TRBD1,TGTGCCTGGGGACAGGGGGTACACATTCAGTACTTC,CAWGQGVHIQYF
TRBV7-9,.,TRBJ2-5,17,.,TGTGCCAGCAGCTTAGCTACAAACTGGGCGGGACAAGAGACCCAGTACTTC,CASSLATNWAGQETQYF
TRBV4-2,.,TRBJ2-7,17,TRBD2,TGTGCCAGCAGCCTTCTAGCTCTAGCGGGAGGGCTTTACGAGCAGTACTTC,CASSLLALAGGLYEQYF
TRBV6-1,once,TRBJ1-3,16,.,TGTGCCAGCAGTGAACCCACAGGTCTTATCGTGGACACCATATATTTT,CASSEPTGLIVDTIYF
TRBV12-5,.,TRBJ2-2,15,.,TGTGCTAGTGGTTTATCGGGGTTCGACACCGGGGAGCTGTTTTTT,CASGLSGFDTGELFF
TRBV28,once,TRBJ1-5,12,.,TGTGCCAGCAGACCAGGGATTCAGCCCCAGCATTTT,CASRPGIQPQHF
TRBV7-3,.,TRBJ2-2,16,TRBD2,TGTGCCAGCAGCCTAATACTAGCGGAAAACACCGGGGAGCTGTTTTTT,CASSLILAENTGELFF
TRBV6-5,.,TRBJ2-3,15,TRBD1,TGTGCCAGCAGAGGCCGGGACAGCGAAGAAGATACGCAGTATTTT,CASRGRDSEEDTQYF
TRBV19,.,TRBJ1-2,13,TRBD1,TGTGCCAGTAGGGTGCAGGGGGCGCAGGGCTACACCTTC,CASRVQGAQGYTF
TRBV7-6,.,TRBJ2-1,12,TRBD2,TGTGCCAGCCGGGGAGGGATCAATGAGCAGTTCTTC,CASRGGINEQFF
TRBV4-1,.,TRBJ1-4,15,.,TGCGCCAGCAGCCAGTCGACAGCAACTAATGAAAAACTGTTTTTT,CASSQSTATNEKLFF
TRBV15,.,TRBJ2-1,16,TRBD2,TGTGCCACCAGCAGAGAGGGGGGACTAGCGGGAGTGGAGCAGTTCTTC,CATSREGGLAGVEQFF
TRBV28,once,TRBJ1-2,18,.,TGTGCCAGCAGTTTTGTTTTTAGGACAGCTCTAGCTAACTATGGCTACACCTTC,CASSFVFRTALANYGYTF
TRBV4-2,.,TRBJ1-5,15,.,TGTGCCAGCAGCCAAGGTTGGGGGCTCAATCAGCCCCAGCATTTT,CASSQGWGLNQPQHF
TRBV27,.,TRBJ1-2,14,.,TGTGCCAGCAGTTTATCTCAAAGAGGCTATGGCTACACCTTC,CASSLSQRGYGYTF
TRBV13,.,TRBJ1-2,15,TRBD1,TGTGCCAGCAGCTTCTTCCGGACAGGGAACTATGGCTACACCTTC,CASSFFRTGNYGYTF
TRBV27,.,TRBJ1-1,15,.,TGTGCCAGCAGTTTCGGGGGTGTTGGGAGCACTGAAGCTTTCTTT,CASSFGGVGSTEAFF
TRBV6-1,.,TRBJ1-5,15,TRBD1,TGTGCCAGCAGGGATTTGGGACAGGGAAATCAGCCCCAGCATTTT,CASRDLGQGNQPQHF